This T cell receptor beta chain was sequenced during a study of Graves' ophthalmopathy and Graves' hyperthyroidism (dated by TCRdb to between 2017 and 2018). A note on the overall study: Peripheral blood was collected at initial diagnosis, before any treatment. Following sample collection, hyperthyroidism patients were given methimazole at a starting dose of 30 mg daily, and ophthalmopathy patients were given high-dose intravenous methylprednisolone. The approximately 100 discovery patients were divided at random into training and test sets in a 7:3 ratio. In total, 120 to 150 blood samples were TCR-sequenced: fewer than 50 ophthalmopathy, approximately 80 hyperthyroidism and about 17 hyperthyroidism-to-ophthalmopathy patients. TCR beta repertoire signatures were used to distinguish Graves' ophthalmopathy from Graves' hyperthyroidism and to predict progression to ophthalmopathy. T-cell repertoires of thyroid tissue and blood were compared in about 6 hyperthyroidism patients. To explore V-J signatures distinguishing ophthalmopathy from hyperthyroidism, a discovery set of roughly 98 patients (roughly 42 ophthalmopathy, 57 stable hyperthyroidism) was enrolled. The independent validation cohort included about 19 hyperthyroidism patients plus 17 patients who later progressed from hyperthyroidism to ophthalmopathy. Overall study results and their limits: In validation, the model predicted ophthalmopathy progression with roughly 68% sensitivity and roughly 78% specificity; 12 predicted patients were CT-confirmed with GO in a median of roughly 6.8 months. In cross-validation, the 13-signature model distinguished ophthalmopathy from stable hyperthyroidism with approximately 85% sensitivity and 81% to 83% specificity, and in the test set the corresponding values were approximately 80% and 75%. Sample size was not predetermined statistically, and investigators were not blinded to group allocation. Most expanded thyroid clonotypes with a frequency above 0.001 also appeared in blood, which suggests that blood repertoires may reflect the immune response in the thyroid.

This clonotype was detected ten times or more. Its antigen remains unidentified. Base qualities were left out, and no much larger clone turns up one base away. TCR beta CDR3 regions were amplified from RNA transcripts for repertoire sequencing. A first-round RT-PCR used HTBI primers with the Qiagen OneStep RT-PCR kit, followed by a second-round multiplex PCR, size selection and purification. Libraries were sequenced paired-end with 100 bp reads on an Illumina HiSeq2000. On the study's bioinformatics: SOAPnuke was used to process the reads, removing any read that contained adapters or uncalled bases, had a mean Phred below 15, or lacked an exact match to the constant primer or identifier. COPE v1.2.5 was used to merge the high-quality paired reads. Each unique nucleotide sequence was treated as a clonotype, and MiTCR v1.1 was used to align the clonotypes to the IMGT TRB V, D and J references. Analysis was restricted to V-J combinations with a frequency above 0.0001, which covered approximately 99% of repertoires. For each V-J combination, a TCR clonal expansion and chaos score was defined as F50 clonal expansion divided by the chaos observed in the TCRdist matrix. Features were reduced by Welch's t-statistics and random forest to over 10 V-J combinations, which fed a naive Bayes classifier. The similarity between thyroid and blood repertoires was quantified using the Morisita-Horn index. TCRdb trimmed public reads at Q25 via fastp, called clones via MiXCR and kept in-frame beta chains. For every CDR3 protein sequence, its rows merge into one entry that carries the most common genes and DNA. These V and J calls rely on TCRdb rather than the paper's analysis. A total of just over 400,000 distinct CDR3 sequences appear in this sample, over 20% of them only once. Jointly, the top ten make up 3% of the sample.

V lost 1 base and J lost 3 bases; the stretch between them is 15 bases long. The CDR3 holds 16 amino acids from the cysteine to the phenylalanine. CDR3 DNA is the only sequence kept; it has 48 bases, read in frame from the first base. For CDR1 and CDR2, the germline V gene lists MDHEN and SYDVKM. Hyperthyroidism was considered stable if no progression to ophthalmopathy occurred within 18 months of follow-up. The hyperthyroidism patients were 18 to 65 years old and newly diagnosed, with a disease duration of less than 2 months. Anyone with other autoimmune diseases, uncontrolled infections, pregnancy or lactation was excluded from the study. Clinical symptoms, serum thyroxine, TRAb, thyroid ultrasound and orbital computed tomography formed the basis of the diagnosis. PBMCs were isolated from about 9.1 ml of fresh peripheral blood by Ficoll-Paque density gradient centrifugation. Trizol reagent was used to extract the total RNA, and its quality was then checked on an Agilent 2100 Bioanalyzer.

The rearrangement combines TRBV28 with TRBJ2-5; the D gene is perhaps TRBD1, from 5 matching bases. This receptor was identified in a woman between 18 and 29 years old with stable Graves' hyperthyroidism. Donor details come from another sample of the same person, matched by shared clones. The sample was peripheral blood. The bases read TGTGCCAGCAGTTTATCCGACCCGACAGAGAAAGAGACCCAGTACTTC. It translates as CASSLSDPTEKETQYF.